The rows below give T cell receptor beta chains drawn from one sample of a study of T cell repertoires in cytomegalovirus infection. These TCRs' antigens remain unknown. MiXCR, run by TCRdb on the reads, gives a single entry per CDR3 protein. Of 340,000 or so distinct CDR3 sequences detected, 20% to 25% appear once; the ten largest clones hold 13%. This material consisted of cultured PBMCs, taken from culture after CMV antigen stimulation. The receptors derive from a human donor in good health (CMV status not recorded). Some clones in this sample may be carry-over from other donors' samples. Both conserved end residues are part of each CDR3. The D gene is left open where the match is weak. A row's size may be missing; if present it is once, few, many or a size class.

TRBV5-4	.	TRBJ2-3	.	TGTGCCAGCAGCCCGACCGCCGGGGCGGGACTCTCCACAGATACGCAGTATTTT	CASSPTAGAGLSTDTQYF
TRBV4-1	TRBD1	TRBJ2-3	.	TGCGCCAGCAGCCAATTGGGCCAAGGGGGCTCAGATACGCAGTATTTT	CASSQLGQGGSDTQYF
TRBV6-2/TRBV6-3	.	TRBJ1-1	.	TGTGCCAGCACTCGAGGAAACACTGAAGCTTTCTTT	CASTRGNTEAFF
TRBV12-3/TRBV12-4	TRBD1	TRBJ1-2	.	TGTGCCAGCAGGCCGACAGGGATCCGCTATGGCTACACCTTC	CASRPTGIRYGYTF
TRBV7-2	TRBD1	TRBJ1-2	.	TGTGCCAGCAGCTTAGCCGGGACAGGGGTTGGGACCTTC	CASSLAGTGVGTF
TRBV28	TRBD2	TRBJ2-3	.	TGTGCCAGCAGCAGTACTAGCGGGAAGGTAGATACGCAGTATTTT	CASSSTSGKVDTQYF
TRBV6-2/TRBV6-3	.	TRBJ2-2	few	TGTGCCAGCAGTTACAGATGGGAAGCCGGGGAGCTGTTTTTT	CASSYRWEAGELFF
TRBV12-3/TRBV12-4	.	TRBJ2-7	many	TGTGCCAGCAGTCAACAGCGTTCTTCCTACGAGCAGTACTTC	CASSQQRSSYEQYF
TRBV7-2	.	TRBJ2-4	many	TGTGCCAGCAGCCCGATATCTACTAGCCGATCGGCCAAAAACATTCAGTACTTC	CASSPISTSRSAKNIQYF
TRBV7-2	.	TRBJ2-7	many	TGTGCCAGCAGCTTCCTAGGCCCAGAAGGTTACGAGCAGTACTTC	CASSFLGPEGYEQYF
TRBV6-8	.	TRBJ1-5	.	TGTGCCAGCAAAAAACCGGGACAAAACAATCAGCCCCAGCATTTT	CASKKPGQNNQPQHF
TRBV7-9	.	TRBJ2-1	many	TGTGCCAGCAGCTTTGGGCTAGCGCACTACAATGAGCAGTTCTTC	CASSFGLAHYNEQFF
TRBV5-4	.	TRBJ2-1	.	TGTGCCAGCAGTCAAGGAAAAAGTTCCTACAATGAGCAGTTCTTC	CASSQGKSSYNEQFF
TRBV4-1	.	TRBJ2-7	few	TGCGCCAGCAGCCAAGAAACTAATGGGGAGCAGTACTTC	CASSQETNGEQYF
TRBV7-2	.	TRBJ1-5	many	TGTGCCAGCAGCTTAGGGTCGCATCCGGGGCAGCCCCAGCATTTT	CASSLGSHPGQPQHF
TRBV28	.	TRBJ1-1	.	TGTGCCAGCAGTTTGGTGGGGAACGGTGAAGCTTTCTTT	CASSLVGNGEAFF
TRBV11-2	.	TRBJ2-5	many	TGTGCCAGCAGCTTAGATCCGGCCCAGACCCAGTACTTC	CASSLDPAQTQYF
TRBV20-1	TRBD2	TRBJ2-1	.	TGCAGTGCTAGAGTCTCTACTAGCGGGTCCTACAATGAGCAGTTCTTC	CSARVSTSGSYNEQFF
TRBV7-9	.	TRBJ2-1	few	TGTGCCAGCCATAAGGAGTACAATGAGCAGTTCTTC	CASHKEYNEQFF
TRBV7-6	TRBD2	TRBJ2-1	few	TGTGCCAGCGGGGACTACCTCCCTAACAATGAGCAGTTCTTC	CASGDYLPNNEQFF